This T cell receptor beta chain originates from a study of T cell responses to AZD1222 COVID-19 vaccine. Germline CDR1 reads LNHDA; CDR2 reads SQIVND (reference sequence). The length of the CDR3 is 15 residues. The V end lost 3 bases, the J end lost 2 bases, and 11 bases lay between the germline ends. Libraries were prepared by immunoSEQ multiplex PCR; TCRdb keeps only in-frame clonotypes and omits some of them. The sample includes roughly 56,000 clones, 70% to 90% seen only once; the top ten take around 15%. The material was peripheral blood, obtained on day 0 of AZD1222 vaccination. The source is an adult in good health. The rearrangement uses TRBV19 and TRBJ1-5, with TRBD1 as a possible D gene (6 bases). CDR3 region: CASSIRGGGNQPQHF. CDR3 DNA: TGTGCCAGTAGTATTAGGGGGGGAGGCAATCAGCCCCAGCATTTT.